The rows below give T cell receptor beta chains drawn from one sample of a study of T cell responses to AZD1222 COVID-19 vaccine. Profiling relied on immunoSEQ multiplex PCR, and the TCRdb table lists in-frame clones only, not all of them. The table includes about 130,000 clones, approximately 88% detected once. The material sequenced was peripheral blood, taken on day 0 of MenACWY control vaccination. The source is an adult in good health. Each CDR3 is given with its conserved first and last residue. D genes are given only for firm matches. For some rows the clone size is stated as once, few or many, or as a class when expanded; others skip it.

TRBV12-3/TRBV12-4	few	.	TRBJ1-2	CASSLGSRYGYTF	TGTGCCAGCAGTTTAGGGAGCCGTTATGGCTACACCTTC
TRBV27	.	.	TRBJ2-7	CASSPYKTLNSYEQYF	TGTGCCAGCAGTCCATACAAGACCTTAAATTCCTACGAGCAGTACTTC
TRBV18	.	TRBD2	TRBJ2-5	CASSPPPREGGETQYF	TGTGCCAGCTCACCACCCCCCCGGGAGGGCGGGGAGACCCAGTACTTC
TRBV23-1	few	TRBD2	TRBJ2-7	CASSQLLAGVYEQYF	TGCGCCAGCAGTCAATTACTAGCGGGAGTGTACGAGCAGTACTTC
TRBV24-1	once	.	TRBJ2-5	CATRGGTAESQYF	TGTGCCACCAGGGGTGGAACGGCGGAGTCCCAGTACTTC
TRBV28	.	TRBD2	TRBJ2-7	CASSFGREGYEQYF	TGTGCCAGCAGTTTTGGGCGGGAGGGGTACGAGCAGTACTTC
TRBV7-8	.	.	TRBJ2-7	CASSLASGTPYEQYF	TGTGCCAGCAGCTTAGCTTCGGGTACCCCCTACGAGCAGTACTTC
TRBV19	.	.	TRBJ2-7	CASSRAGSYEQYF	TGTGCCAGTAGTCGTGCCGGGAGCTACGAGCAGTACTTC
TRBV5-1	once	TRBD2	TRBJ2-2	CASSPRGGRAPGELFF	TGCGCCAGCAGCCCCCGGGGCGGGAGGGCCCCCGGGGAGCTGTTTTTT
TRBV9	.	TRBD2	TRBJ2-5	CASSVGRGSGRYETQYF	TGTGCCAGCAGCGTCGGAAGAGGTAGCGGGAGGTATGAGACCCAGTACTTC
TRBV12-5	.	.	TRBJ2-3	CASGLYVGSSTDTQYF	TGTGCTAGTGGTTTGTACGTGGGATCAAGCACAGATACGCAGTATTTT
TRBV23-1	.	TRBD1	TRBJ1-2	CASSQFLQGEDSLRISNYGYTF	TGCGCCAGCAGTCAATTTCTTCAGGGGGAGGACAGCCTCAGGATCTCTAACTATGGCTACACCTTC
TRBV5-1	.	.	TRBJ1-1	CASSSGVNTEAFF	TGCGCCAGCAGCTCGGGGGTGAACACTGAAGCTTTCTTT
TRBV7-9	.	TRBD1	TRBJ1-4	CASSLTQGTNEKLFF	TGTGCCAGCAGCCTGACACAGGGGACTAATGAAAAACTGTTTTTT
TRBV2	.	.	TRBJ2-5	CASSEATGSETQYF	TGTGCCAGCAGTGAAGCCACGGGGAGCGAGACCCAGTACTTC
TRBV29-1	few	TRBD1	TRBJ2-7	CSALVTGTPYEQYF	TGCAGCGCCCTGGTGACAGGGACCCCCTACGAGCAGTACTTC
TRBV6-2/TRBV6-3	once	.	TRBJ1-3	CASSLRRSSGNTIYF	TGTGCCAGCAGTTTACGGCGGAGCTCTGGAAACACCATATATTTT
TRBV7-9	.	TRBD2	TRBJ2-3	CASSLWASGRDTDTQYF	TGTGCCAGCAGCTTATGGGCTAGCGGGAGGGACACAGATACGCAGTATTTT
TRBV6-5	.	.	TRBJ1-1	CASSRAPGTEAFF	TGTGCCAGCAGTCGGGCCCCAGGGACTGAAGCTTTCTTT
TRBV7-6	.	.	TRBJ2-1	CASRPGPDYNEQFF	TGTGCCAGCAGACCTGGACCGGACTACAATGAGCAGTTCTTC
TRBV18	.	.	TRBJ1-1	CASSPPGPVPSNTEAFF	TGTGCCAGCTCTCCACCGGGGCCCGTTCCATCGAACACTGAAGCTTTCTTT
TRBV11-3	.	.	TRBJ1-1	CASSLDTNTEAFF	TGTGCCAGCAGCTTAGACACCAACACTGAAGCTTTCTTT
TRBV2	.	.	TRBJ2-7	CASQRTSYEQYF	TGTGCCAGCCAAAGAACCTCCTACGAGCAGTACTTC
TRBV28	once	.	TRBJ1-2	CASSLETQVRGYTF	TGTGCCAGCAGTCTCGAGACCCAGGTCCGGGGCTACACCTTC
TRBV5-1	.	.	TRBJ2-3	CASSNIPPWPRGDTQYF	TGCGCCAGCAGCAACATTCCTCCGTGGCCGCGAGGAGATACGCAGTATTTT
TRBV29-1	.	.	TRBJ2-5	CSVGDYQETQYF	TGCAGCGTTGGGGATTATCAAGAGACCCAGTACTTC
TRBV11-3	.	.	TRBJ2-1	CASSPRDGNEQFF	TGTGCCAGCAGCCCCCGGGACGGCAATGAGCAGTTCTTC
TRBV10-2	.	TRBD1	TRBJ2-1	CASGDHRRATGQINEQFF	TGCGCCAGCGGAGACCACCGGCGTGCAACGGGACAGATCAATGAGCAGTTCTTC
TRBV19	.	.	TRBJ2-2	CASSIAGSNTGELFF	TGTGCCAGTAGTATAGCGGGTTCGAACACCGGGGAGCTGTTTTTT
TRBV7-9	.	.	TRBJ2-1	CASSLGYNNEQFF	TGTGCCAGCAGCTTGGGTTACAACAATGAGCAGTTCTTC